The 23 T cell receptor beta chains below all came from one sample that was sequenced in a study of early stage breast cancer tumors. The assay was immunoSEQ multiplex PCR, and TCRdb's table has in-frame clones only and misses some. The table has nearly 70,000 clones, more than 70% seen once. The specimen was blood. Receptors originate from a person aged 40-50 years with breast cancer.

The chain uses TRBV11-2 and TRBJ2-7; perhaps TRBD2 as D (6 bases). V was cut by 5 bases and J by 4 bases, with 21 bases left in between. The CDR3 spans 16 residues. Germline lookup yields CDR1 SGHAT and CDR2 FQNNGV. CDR3 sequence: CASSPLSVGRAYEQYF. As DNA, the CDR3 is TGTGCCAGCAGCCCGTTGTCCGTCGGGAGAGCGTACGAGCAGTACTTC.

DNA of the CDR3: TGTGCCAGCAGCGAAAGAAGGAACACCGGGGAGCTGTTTTTT. It codes for CASSERRNTGELFF. The V gene is TRBV9, the J gene TRBJ2-2; D is undetermined. Trimming removed 3 bases at V and 1 base at J, with 7 bases between. The CDR3 covers 14 residues. Germline CDR1 is SGDLS and CDR2 is YYNGEE.

This chain uses TRBV18 with TRBJ2-6, with D possibly TRBD2 on 6 matching bases. This CDR3 is 16 amino acids long. V gave up 3 bases and J gave up 2 bases, with 11 bases separating them. Germline CDR1 and CDR2: KGHSH and LQKENI. The CDR3 DNA is TGTGCCAGCTCACCTCCGGAGGGAACTGGGGCCAACGTCCTGACTTTC. It yields the protein CASSPPEGTGANVLTF.

The chain uses TRBV7-9 and TRBJ2-7; maybe TRBD2 (5 bases). Germline V CDR1 and CDR2: SEHNR, FQNEAQ (reference sequence). The CDR3 sequence is 13 residues long. Trimming took off 6 bases at V and 3 bases at J, with 12 bases between the two ends. CDR3 sequence (DNA): TGTGCCAGCAGAACTGAGGGCCGCTACGAGCAGTACTTC. This translates into CASRTEGRYEQYF. Full variable domain (missing parts from reference TRBV7-9 and TRBJ2-7): DTGVSQNPRHKITKRGQNVTFRCDPISEHNRLYWYRQTLGQGPEFLTYFQNEAQLEKSRLLSDRFSAERPKGSFSTLEIQRTEQGDSAMYLCASRTEGRYEQYFGPGTRLTVT.

The chain joins TRBV6-1 to TRBJ2-7, with 15 bases lining up with TRBD2. The germline CDR1 and CDR2 sequences are MNHNS and SASEGT. J was trimmed by 4 bases and V by 1 base; bases with no gene match: 2. The CDR3 extends over 16 amino acids. The CDR3 sequence: CASSEEGLAGGYEQYF. In DNA form, the CDR3 reads TGTGCCAGCAGTGAAGAGGGACTAGCGGGAGGATACGAGCAGTACTTC.

This clone was picked up many times. The rearrangement joins TRBV28 to TRBJ2-2; TRBD1 is a possible D gene (5 bases). CDR3 size: 16 residues. CDR1 and CDR2 (germline): MDHEN, SYDVKM. Trimming removed 6 bases from V and 1 base from J, with 15 bases in between. CDR3 residues: CASRRPQGRNTGELFF. CDR3 in DNA: TGTGCCAGCAGACGACCCCAGGGTAGGAACACCGGGGAGCTGTTTTTT.

This clone has a handful of counts. This chain uses TRBV19 with TRBJ1-2; TRBD1 matches 9 bases. V shed 6 bases, J shed 4 bases, and the junction held 6 bases outside the gene matches. Germline V CDR1 and CDR2: LNHDA, SQIVND (reference sequence). This CDR3 spans 14 amino acids. The CDR3 nucleotides read TGTGCCAGTAGACGGGGGGGACAGGGCTATGGCTACACCTTC. Amino acids: CASRRGGQGYGYTF.

V is TRBV11-2 and J is TRBJ2-1; D gene unclear. The CDR3 is 15 residues long. V was cut by 0 bases and J by 2 bases, with 8 bases left in between. CDR1 is SGHAT and CDR2 is FQNNGV in the germline V gene. CDR3 DNA sequence: TGTGCCAGCAGCTTAGAGTTTTCGGCCTACAATGAGCAGTTCTTC. Encoded protein: CASSLEFSAYNEQFF. Using reference TRBV11-2 and TRBJ2-1 for the parts outside the CDR3, the full variable domain is EAGVAQSPRYKIIEKRQSVAFWCNPISGHATLYWYQQILGQGPKLLIQFQNNGVVDDSQLPKDRFSAERLKGVDSTLKIQPAKLEDSAVYLCASSLEFSAYNEQFFGPGTRLTVL.

The V and J genes are TRBV28 and TRBJ2-7; 8 nucleotides match TRBD2. CDR1 is MDHEN and CDR2 is SYDVKM in the germline V gene. CDR3 length equals 18 residues. With V trimmed by 3 bases and J by 4 bases, 17 bases remained unmatched. CDR3 nucleotide sequence: TGTGCCAGCAGTTTTTCCCCGGGACTAGGCTCAATCAGTTACGAGCAGTACTTC. As protein: CASSFSPGLGSISYEQYF. Full variable domain (rest looked up from reference TRBV28 and TRBJ2-7): DVKVTQSSRYLVKRTGEKVFLECVQDMDHENMFWYRQDPGLGLRLIYFSYDVKMKEKGDIPEGYSVSREKKERFSLILESASTNQTSMYLCASSFSPGLGSISYEQYFGPGTRLTVT.

CDR3 nucleotides: TGTGCCAGCTCACCCGGACAGTTCAATCAGCCCCAGCATTTT. Amino acid sequence: CASSPGQFNQPQHF. V usage is TRBV18 and J usage is TRBJ1-5; tentatively, D is TRBD1 (6 bases). In germline, CDR1 is KGHSH, CDR2 LQKENI. This CDR3 is built from 14 residues. Trimming pared 3 bases from V and 3 bases from J, leaving 9 bases between.

This clone was seen a single time. This chain connects TRBV5-6 to TRBJ2-5; no clear D. The CDR3 spans 14 residues. V lost 4 bases and J 0 bases, leaving 10 bases between the germline ends. CDR1 is SGHDT and CDR2 is YYEEEE in the germline V gene. The CDR3 reads CASSPTVYQETQYF. CDR3 nucleotide sequence: TGTGCCAGCAGCCCGACCGTTTACCAAGAGACCCAGTACTTC.

The genes are TRBV5-6 and TRBJ2-5; a weak D match, TRBD1 (7 bases). Between the trimmed V and J ends, which lost 4 bases and 2 bases, there was a span of 18 bases. The CDR3 loop spans 16 amino acids. The germline V gene encodes CDR1 SGHDT and CDR2 YYEEEE. CDR3 amino acids: CASSRRGVRGQETQYF. In DNA form, the CDR3 reads TGTGCCAGCAGCCGCAGGGGGGTAAGGGGGCAAGAGACCCAGTACTTC.

The chain couples TRBV29-1 to TRBJ1-1; 7 bases are a match to TRBD1. The CDR3 extends over 14 amino acids. Trimming cost V 3 bases and J 1 base; bases outside gene matches: 5. CDR1 is SQVTM and CDR2 is ANQGSEA in the germline V gene. CDR3 residues: CSVEGRGSNTEAFF. The CDR3 coding sequence is TGCAGCGTTGAGGGCAGGGGGTCGAACACTGAAGCTTTCTTT.

This clone has more than one count but fewer than ten. This chain uses TRBV2 with TRBJ2-3; 8 bases align to TRBD2. The CDR3 spans 15 residues. CDR1 and CDR2 from the germline V gene are SNHLY and FYNNEI. Unmatched junction bases numbered 11, after V lost 8 bases and J lost 4 bases. The CDR3 reads CASLPRAGGPDTQYF. The CDR3 DNA sequence: TGTGCCAGCCTCCCCCGGGCGGGAGGCCCAGATACGCAGTATTTT.

The chain is built from TRBV7-9 and TRBJ1-5, with 11 bases aligning to TRBD1. From germline, CDR1 is SEHNR and CDR2 FQNEAQ (reference sequence). The CDR3 runs 18 residues. With 1 base clipped from V and 5 bases from J, the junction kept 10 bases outside the gene matches. The CDR3 DNA follows: TGTGCCAGCAGCTTAGGCGACCGGGACAGGGGGAGCGATCAGCCCCAGCATTTT. It codes for CASSLGDRDRGSDQPQHF.

The chain has TRBV10-3 and TRBJ2-5; unclear D gene. V was pared by 0 bases and J by 5 bases, with 7 bases between. Germline values: CDR1 ENHRY, CDR2 SYGVKD. CDR3 size: 13 residues. The CDR3 sequence is CAISESTLETQYF. The CDR3 DNA sequence: TGTGCCATCAGTGAGTCGACTCTTGAGACCCAGTACTTC.

This clone was observed once. The rearrangement uses TRBV27 and TRBJ2-5; D gene uncertain. The CDR3 covers 13 residues. The germline V gene encodes CDR1 MNHEY and CDR2 SMNVEV (reference sequence). Trimming pared 2 bases from V and 5 bases from J, leaving 9 bases between. CDR3 DNA: TGTGCCAGCAGTTTACTAGTGGGGGAGACCCAGTACTTC. It encodes CASSLLVGETQYF.

The V call is TRBV10-3, the J call TRBJ1-3, with D possibly being TRBD1 (5 bases). Deletions cut 9 bases from V and 0 bases from J, with 12 bases between. The CDR3 spans 14 residues. Per germline, CDR1 ENHRY and CDR2 SYGVKD. CDR3 bases: TGTGCCATTACTGCAGGGTACTCTGGAAACACCATATATTTT. Protein product: CAITAGYSGNTIYF.

V is TRBV29-1 and J is TRBJ2-7; perhaps D is TRBD1 or TRBD2 (8 bases each). The CDR3 covers 15 residues. The germline gives CDR1 SQVTM, CDR2 ANQGSEA. V was shortened by 4 bases and J by 2 bases, with 18 bases between the two germline ends. CDR3 region: CSVAGGETGAYEQYF. The CDR3 DNA follows: TGCAGCGTTGCGGGGGGGGAGACAGGGGCCTACGAGCAGTACTTC.

This rearrangement joins TRBV10-1 to TRBJ2-5, with D perhaps matching TRBD1 or TRBD2 (5 bases each). CDR1 and CDR2 (germline): WNHNN, SYGVQD (reference sequence). The CDR3 is 15 amino acids. The V gene lost 0 bases and the J gene lost 3 bases, with 11 bases spanning the gap. Here the CDR3 reads CASSESEWGKETQYF. The CDR3 DNA follows: TGCGCCAGCAGTGAGTCGGAGTGGGGGAAAGAGACCCAGTACTTC.

The rearrangement uses TRBV5-6 and TRBJ2-7; possible D gene TRBD2, 5 bases. Trimming took off 4 bases at V and 4 bases at J, with 18 bases between the two ends. The germline V gene has CDR1 SGHDT and CDR2 YYEEEE. There are 15 residues in the CDR3. The CDR3 protein is CASSLPPERGYEQYF. The CDR3 coding sequence is TGTGCCAGCAGCCTTCCCCCGGAAAGAGGGTACGAGCAGTACTTC.

The chain recombines TRBV2 with TRBJ1-2; 7 nucleotides agree with TRBD1. Trimming at V came to 5 bases and at J to 5 bases, leaving 8 bases not matched to a gene. The CDR3 sequence is 14 residues long. The germline gives CDR1 SNHLY, CDR2 FYNNEI. Here the CDR3 DNA reads TGTGCCAGCAGTCTCGGGACAGCCAATTATGGCTACACCTTC. Protein product: CASSLGTANYGYTF. The full variable domain, completed using reference TRBV2 and TRBJ1-2, is EPEVTQTPSHQVTQMGQEVILRCVPISNHLYFYWYRQILGQKVEFLVSFYNNEISEKSEIFDDQFSVERPDGSNFTLKIRSTKLEDSAMYFCASSLGTANYGYTFGSGTRLTVV.

Comments on this clone: Other DNA sequences in the sample encode the same CDR3. The rearrangement links TRBV5-1 to TRBJ2-1, with TRBD1 matching over 8 bases. After removal of 3 bases from V and 2 bases from J, the junction contained 7 bases not matched to a gene. This CDR3 has 16 residues. Germline V gene lookup returns CDR1 SGHRS and CDR2 YFSETQ. This CDR3 is CASSWDGQGAYNEQFF. The DNA of the CDR3 is TGCGCCAGCAGCTGGGACGGACAGGGCGCCTACAATGAGCAGTTCTTC.